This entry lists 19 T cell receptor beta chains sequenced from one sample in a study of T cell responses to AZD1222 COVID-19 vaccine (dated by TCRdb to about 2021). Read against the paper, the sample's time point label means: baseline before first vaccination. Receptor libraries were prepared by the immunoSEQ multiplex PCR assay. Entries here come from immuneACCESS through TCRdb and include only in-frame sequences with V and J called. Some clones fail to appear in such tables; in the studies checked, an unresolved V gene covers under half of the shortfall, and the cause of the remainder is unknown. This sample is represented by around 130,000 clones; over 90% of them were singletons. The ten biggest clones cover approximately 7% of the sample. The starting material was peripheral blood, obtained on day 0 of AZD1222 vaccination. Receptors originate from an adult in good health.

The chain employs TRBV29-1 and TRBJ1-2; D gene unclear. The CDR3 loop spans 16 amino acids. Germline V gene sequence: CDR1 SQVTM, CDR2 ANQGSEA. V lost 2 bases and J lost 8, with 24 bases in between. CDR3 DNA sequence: TGCAGCGTTGAACCTGGGCTAAGGACTCAACGTCAGGGCTACACCTTC. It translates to CSVEPGLRTQRQGYTF.

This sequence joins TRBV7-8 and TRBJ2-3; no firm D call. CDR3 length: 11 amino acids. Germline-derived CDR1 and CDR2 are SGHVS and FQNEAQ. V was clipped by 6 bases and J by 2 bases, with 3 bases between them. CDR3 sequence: CASSLTDTQYF. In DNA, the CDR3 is TGTGCCAGCAGTCTCACAGATACGCAGTATTTT.

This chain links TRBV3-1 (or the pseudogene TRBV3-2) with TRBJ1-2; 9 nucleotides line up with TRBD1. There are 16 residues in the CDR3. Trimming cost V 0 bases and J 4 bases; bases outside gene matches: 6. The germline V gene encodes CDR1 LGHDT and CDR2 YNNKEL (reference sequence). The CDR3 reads CASSQDLTGGTYGYTF. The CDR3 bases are TGTGCCAGCAGCCAAGATCTGACAGGGGGGACCTATGGCTACACCTTC.

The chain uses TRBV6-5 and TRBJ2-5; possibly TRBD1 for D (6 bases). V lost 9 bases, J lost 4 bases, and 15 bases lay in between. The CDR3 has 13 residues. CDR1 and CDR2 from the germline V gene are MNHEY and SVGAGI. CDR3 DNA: TGTGCCAGTACAGGGATTGTAGGAGAGACCCAGTACTTC. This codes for CASTGIVGETQYF.

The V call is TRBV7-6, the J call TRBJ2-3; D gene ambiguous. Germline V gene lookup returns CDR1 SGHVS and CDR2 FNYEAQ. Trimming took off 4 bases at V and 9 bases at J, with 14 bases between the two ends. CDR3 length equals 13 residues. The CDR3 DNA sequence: TGTGCCAGCAGCTCTCATCCCTCTTCGACGCAGTATTTT. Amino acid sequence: CASSSHPSSTQYF.

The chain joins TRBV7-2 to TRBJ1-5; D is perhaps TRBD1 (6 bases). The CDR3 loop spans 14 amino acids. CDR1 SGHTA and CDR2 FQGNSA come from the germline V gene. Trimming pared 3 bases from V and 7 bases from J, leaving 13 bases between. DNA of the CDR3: TGTGCCAGCAGCTTTGGGGGGCCCGGGCAGCCCCAGCATTTT. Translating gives CASSFGGPGQPQHF.

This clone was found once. CDR3 in DNA: TGTGCCAGCAGCGATCATGGGCTAGCGGGAGATTTAGGCGCCTACAATGAGCAGTTCTTC. Its protein is CASSDHGLAGDLGAYNEQFF. The chain carries TRBV3-1 (or the pseudogene TRBV3-2) and TRBJ2-1; 10 positions agree with TRBD2. Germline loops: CDR1 LGHDT, CDR2 YNNKEL (reference sequence). The CDR3 contains 20 residues. V shed 5 bases, J shed 2 bases, and the junction held 18 bases outside the gene matches.

Here the CDR3 DNA reads TGTGCCAGCAGCTTAGGACGTAGGAGAGGGAACTATGGCTACACCTTC. This translates into CASSLGRRRGNYGYTF. J is TRBJ1-2 and V is TRBV7-8; D uncertain. Germline CDR1 and CDR2: SGHVS and FQNEAQ. Between the trimmed V and J ends, which lost 1 base and 2 bases, there was a span of 14 bases. The CDR3 runs 16 residues.

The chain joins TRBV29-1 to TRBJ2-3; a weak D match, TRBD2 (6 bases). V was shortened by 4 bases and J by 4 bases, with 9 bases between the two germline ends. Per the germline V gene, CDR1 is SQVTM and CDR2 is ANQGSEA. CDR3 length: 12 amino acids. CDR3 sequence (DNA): TGCAGCGTTGGGGGGGAATCAGATACGCAGTATTTT. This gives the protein CSVGGESDTQYF.

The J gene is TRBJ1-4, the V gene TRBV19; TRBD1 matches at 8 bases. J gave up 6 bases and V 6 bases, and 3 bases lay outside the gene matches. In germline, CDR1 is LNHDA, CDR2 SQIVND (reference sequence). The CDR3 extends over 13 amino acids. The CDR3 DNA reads TGTGCCAGTAGGGACAGGGTTCATGAAAAACTGTTTTTT. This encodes CASRDRVHEKLFF.

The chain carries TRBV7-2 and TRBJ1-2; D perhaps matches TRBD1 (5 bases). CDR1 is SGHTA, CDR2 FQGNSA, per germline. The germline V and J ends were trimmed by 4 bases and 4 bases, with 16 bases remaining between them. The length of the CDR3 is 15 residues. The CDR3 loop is CASSYTSRVSYGYTF. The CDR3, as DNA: TGTGCCAGCAGCTACACCTCCAGGGTGAGCTATGGCTACACCTTC.

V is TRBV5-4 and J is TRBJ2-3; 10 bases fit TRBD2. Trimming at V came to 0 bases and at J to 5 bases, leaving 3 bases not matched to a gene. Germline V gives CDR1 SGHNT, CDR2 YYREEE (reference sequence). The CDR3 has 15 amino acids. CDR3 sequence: CASSLDLAGVDTQYF. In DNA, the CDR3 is TGTGCCAGCAGCTTGGATCTAGCGGGAGTAGATACGCAGTATTTT.

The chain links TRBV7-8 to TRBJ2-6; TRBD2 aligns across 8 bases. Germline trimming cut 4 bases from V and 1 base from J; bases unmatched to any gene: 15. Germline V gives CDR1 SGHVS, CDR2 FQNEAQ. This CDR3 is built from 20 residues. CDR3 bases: TGTGCCAGCAGCTCCAGAGGGGCTGCAGGCGGGAGGTCTGGGGCCAACGTCCTGACTTTC. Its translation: CASSSRGAAGGRSGANVLTF.

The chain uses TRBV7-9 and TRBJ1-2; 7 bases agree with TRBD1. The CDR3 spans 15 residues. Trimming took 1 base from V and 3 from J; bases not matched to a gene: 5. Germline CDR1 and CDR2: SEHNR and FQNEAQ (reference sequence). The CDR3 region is CASSLGQGGDYGYTF. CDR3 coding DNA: TGTGCCAGCAGCTTAGGACAGGGCGGTGACTATGGCTACACCTTC.

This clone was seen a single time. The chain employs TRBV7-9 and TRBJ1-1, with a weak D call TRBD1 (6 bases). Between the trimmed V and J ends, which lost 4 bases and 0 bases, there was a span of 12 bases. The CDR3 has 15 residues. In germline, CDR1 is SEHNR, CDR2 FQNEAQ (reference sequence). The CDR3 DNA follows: TGTGCCAGCAGCTCAGAGGGGGGCATGAACACTGAAGCTTTCTTT. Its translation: CASSSEGGMNTEAFF.

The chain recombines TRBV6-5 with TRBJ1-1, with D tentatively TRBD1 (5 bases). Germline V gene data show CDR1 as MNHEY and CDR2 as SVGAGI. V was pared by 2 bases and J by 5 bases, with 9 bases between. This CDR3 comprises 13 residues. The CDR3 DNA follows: TGTGCCAGCAGTTACGCAGGGAGGACTGAAGCTTTCTTT. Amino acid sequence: CASSYAGRTEAFF.

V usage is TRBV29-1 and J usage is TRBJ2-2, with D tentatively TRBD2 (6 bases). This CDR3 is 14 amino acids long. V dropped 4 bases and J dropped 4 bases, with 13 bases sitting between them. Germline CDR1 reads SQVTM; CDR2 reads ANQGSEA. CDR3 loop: CSVGVGRVTGELFF. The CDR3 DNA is TGCAGCGTTGGAGTCGGGAGAGTCACCGGGGAGCTGTTTTTT.

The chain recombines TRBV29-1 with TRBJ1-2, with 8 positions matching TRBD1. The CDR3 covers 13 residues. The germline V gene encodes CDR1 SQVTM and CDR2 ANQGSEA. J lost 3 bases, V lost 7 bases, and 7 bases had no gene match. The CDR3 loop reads CSATRGLDYGYTF. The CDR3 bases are TGCAGCGCGACCAGGGGGCTTGACTATGGCTACACCTTC.

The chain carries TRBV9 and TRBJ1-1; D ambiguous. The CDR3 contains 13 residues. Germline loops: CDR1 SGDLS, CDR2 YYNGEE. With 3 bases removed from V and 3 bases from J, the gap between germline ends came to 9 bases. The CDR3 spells CASSGGVDTEAFF. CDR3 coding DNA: TGTGCCAGCAGCGGAGGCGTGGACACTGAAGCTTTCTTT.